This passage covers 9 T cell receptor beta chains from one sample sequenced in a study of blood T cell repertoires in COVID-19. Repertoires were generated with immunoSEQ multiplex PCR, while TCRdb's copy carries only in-frame clones and drops some. The table lists some 260,000 clones, 88% of them singletons. Material: peripheral blood. These receptors all come from a woman aged 25 to 39 with COVID-19, enrolled during active disease.

J is TRBJ2-7 and V is TRBV7-2, with 9 bases aligning to TRBD2. The CDR3 spans 15 residues. Germline-derived CDR1 and CDR2 are SGHTA and FQGNSA. V shed 5 bases and J 6 bases; nucleotides not matched to a gene: 11. The CDR3, as DNA: TGTGCCAGCAGCCTCTACAGTAGCGGGAGTACCGAGCAGTACGTC. This translates into CASSLYSSGSTEQYV.

This chain links TRBV7-6 with TRBJ1-1; 7 nucleotides match TRBD1. Unmatched junction bases numbered 3, after V lost 5 bases and J lost 0 bases. The CDR3 runs to 14 residues. Germline V gene lookup returns CDR1 SGHVS and CDR2 FNYEAQ. CDR3 amino acids: CASSQGQLNTEAFF. CDR3 nucleotides: TGTGCCAGCAGCCAGGGACAGTTGAACACTGAAGCTTTCTTT.

This chain connects TRBV4-1 to TRBJ1-4; D gene ambiguous. V was shortened by 1 base and J by 1 base, with 4 bases between the two germline ends. Per germline, CDR1 MGHRA and CDR2 YSYEKL. The CDR3 covers 14 residues. The CDR3 DNA sequence: TGCGCCAGCAGCCAAGTCCAAACTAATGAAAAACTGTTTTTT. As protein: CASSQVQTNEKLFF.

The rearrangement joins TRBV6-5 to TRBJ1-6; D is uncertain. CDR3 length equals 13 residues. Germline V CDR1 and CDR2: MNHEY, SVGAGI. Trimming removed 0 bases at V and 9 bases at J, with 6 bases between. The CDR3: CASSYSGSSPLHF. CDR3 DNA sequence: TGTGCCAGCAGTTACTCGGGGAGTTCACCCCTCCACTTT.

This clone was detected a few times. The gene calls are TRBV21-1 and TRBJ2-2; whether TRBD1, the table's D call, matches the DNA was not checked. TRBV21-1 is noted as a pseudogene. The CDR3 has 15 amino acids. CDR3 coding DNA: TGTGCCAGCAGCAAAGGTCACATTAACACCGGGGAGCTGTTTTTT. Translating gives CASSKGHINTGELFF.

This clone has only one observation. The rearrangement uses TRBV6-1 and TRBJ2-1; TRBD2 is a possible D gene (5 bases). This CDR3 spans 15 amino acids. The V gene lost 0 bases and the J gene lost 3 bases, with 9 bases spanning the gap. Germline CDR1 reads MNHNS; CDR2 reads SASEGT. CDR3 protein: CASSEAPADYNEQFF. In DNA form, the CDR3 reads TGTGCCAGCAGTGAAGCCCCAGCGGACTACAATGAGCAGTTCTTC.

The chain recombines TRBV27 with TRBJ1-5, with 7 bases lining up with TRBD1. V lost 5 bases, J lost 3 bases, and 7 bases stayed unmatched. CDR1 is MNHEY, CDR2 SMNVEV, per germline (reference sequence). The CDR3 is 15 residues long. CDR3 DNA sequence: TGTGCCAGCAGTCCGGGACAGACCCTCAATCAGCCCCAGCATTTT. It specifies CASSPGQTLNQPQHF.

The gene calls are TRBV12-3 or TRBV12-4 and TRBJ1-5, with no clear D. CDR3 length: 13 residues. Trimming stripped 7 bases from V and 6 bases from J, with 13 bases between. CDR3 in amino acids: CASTGREGQPQHF. CDR3 DNA: TGTGCCAGCACCGGGAGGGAGGGTCAGCCCCAGCATTTT.

Note on this clone: Other nucleotide sequences in the sample specify the same CDR3. The chain combines TRBV7-2 with TRBJ1-2; D gene unclear. Trimming left V 1 base short and J 2 bases short, with 11 bases between. In germline, CDR1 is SGHTA, CDR2 FQGNSA. This CDR3 comprises 15 residues. The CDR3 loop is CASSLVFGQNYGYTF. DNA for the CDR3: TGTGCCAGCAGCTTAGTTTTTGGTCAGAACTATGGCTACACCTTC.